The 16 T cell receptor beta chains listed next were all sequenced from one sample in a study of blood T cells in healthy people across ages. The second PCR ran about 6 to 11 cycles with a sample-barcoded 5' primer and J-beta primers. TCRdb used MiXCR to reprocess the 5' RACE reads, holding one entry per CDR3 protein. This sample has about 730,000 distinct CDR3 sequences, with roughly 47% found just once. The sample consisted of blood. These receptors all stem from a woman aged 55-70 years in good health.

CDR3 sequence: CASSLGNFYEQYF. In DNA form, the CDR3 reads TGTGCCAGCAGCTTAGGGAATTTCTACGAGCAGTACTTC. This chain joins TRBV7-9 and TRBJ2-7, with no clear D. Germline V CDR1 and CDR2: SEHNR, FQNEAQ (reference sequence). This CDR3 has 13 residues. Trimming left V 1 base short and J 3 bases short, with 7 bases between.

This clonotype was found a few times. J is TRBJ1-2 and V is TRBV4-2; D is undetermined. Germline V gives CDR1 LGHNA, CDR2 YNFKEQ. This CDR3 contains 14 residues. Trimming removed 0 bases at V and 4 bases at J, with 9 bases between. In nucleotides, the CDR3 is TGTGCCAGCAGCCAAGATTCGGCAGGCTATGGCTACACCTTC. This codes for CASSQDSAGYGYTF.

The chain couples TRBV10-3 to TRBJ1-1; 8 bases match TRBD1. V was pared by 10 bases and J by 0 bases, with 4 bases of the junction left unmatched. The CDR3 runs 13 residues. Germline V gene sequence: CDR1 ENHRY, CDR2 SYGVKD. The CDR3 reads CATRTGMNTEAFF. CDR3 nucleotides: TGTGCCACGAGGACAGGGATGAACACTGAAGCTTTCTTT.

The chain couples TRBV5-6 to TRBJ2-4; no reliable D call. With 9 bases removed from V and 2 bases from J, the gap between germline ends came to 15 bases. The CDR3 is made up of 14 amino acids. CDR1 and CDR2 (germline): SGHDT, YYEEEE. Here the CDR3 reads CAIHPLETKNIQYF. The CDR3 bases are TGTGCCATCCACCCTTTGGAGACCAAAAACATTCAGTACTTC.

The chain recombines TRBV28 with TRBJ2-4, with a possible D match to TRBD2 (5 bases). The J call is uncertain, as TRBJ2-7 better fits the DNA end. CDR3 length: 14 amino acids. Germline V gives CDR1 MDHEN, CDR2 SYDVKM. The CDR3 nucleotides are TGTGCCAGCAGCCGCCGGGGATCCGCCTACGAGCAGTACTTC. Protein sequence: CASSRRGSAYEQYF.

The chain is built from TRBV4-1 and TRBJ2-5; the match to TRBD1 covers 10 bases. V shed 1 base, J shed 1 base, and the junction held 3 bases outside the gene matches. Germline CDR1 reads MGHRA; CDR2 reads YSYEKL. The CDR3 is 16 amino acids. The CDR3 DNA reads as TGCGCCAGCAGCCAAGGGGACAGGGGACTCCAAGAGACCCAGTACTTC. This encodes CASSQGDRGLQETQYF.

This rearrangement joins TRBV27 to TRBJ1-2; weak D call: TRBD1 (6 bases). The CDR3 totals 13 residues. Trimming removed 5 bases from V and 8 bases from J, with 15 bases in between. CDR1 MNHEY and CDR2 SMNVEV come from the germline V gene (reference sequence). The CDR3, as DNA: TGTGCCAGCAGTGTCAAGGGGGAGGGCGGCTACACCTTC. Translation: CASSVKGEGGYTF.

The chain links TRBV6-5 to TRBJ2-1; TRBD2 aligns across 13 bases. J lost 8 bases, V lost 5 bases, and 6 bases had no gene match. Germline V gives CDR1 MNHEY, CDR2 SVGAGI. The CDR3 runs to 15 residues. CDR3 sequence: CASSRSGTSGDEQFF. The CDR3, as DNA: TGTGCCAGCAGTCGCTCCGGGACTAGCGGGGATGAGCAGTTCTTC.

The chain joins TRBV11-3 to TRBJ2-5; possibly TRBD1 for D (5 bases). Trimming removed 1 base at V and 11 bases at J, with 20 bases between. Per germline, CDR1 SGHNT and CDR2 YENEEA. This CDR3 comprises 15 residues. The CDR3 DNA reads TGTGCCAGCAGCTTAGTTCGCAGGGAAGACAATGAGCAGTACTTC. Encoded protein: CASSLVRREDNEQYF.

This chain joins TRBV18 and TRBJ1-2; unclear D gene. V was trimmed by 0 bases and J by 9 bases, leaving 17 bases between them. Germline V gene data show CDR1 as KGHSH and CDR2 as LQKENI. The CDR3 has 15 amino acids. The CDR3 DNA is TGTGCCAGCTCACCACCGATGTTGGGAGGCGTGAGCTACACCTTC. Its protein is CASSPPMLGGVSYTF.

Comment on this clonotype: It may be a read error: a sequence one base away is much more abundant. V gene TRBV29-1 combines with J gene TRBJ1-2; D possibly corresponds to TRBD1 (6 bases). In germline, CDR1 is SQVTM, CDR2 ANQGSEA. CDR3 size: 13 residues. CDR3 amino acids: CSVGQGPDYDYTF. Here the CDR3 DNA reads TGCAGCGTGGGTCAGGGGCCGGACTATGACTACACCTTC.

This clonotype was picked up a small number of times. The rearrangement uses TRBV7-6 and TRBJ2-3; D not certain. This CDR3 is 15 amino acids long. Germline V CDR1 and CDR2: SGHVS, FNYEAQ. Trimming left V 3 bases short and J 6 bases short, with 16 bases between. CDR3 residues: CASSFTTNIVDTQYF. The CDR3 bases are TGTGCCAGCAGCTTCACCACAAACATAGTCGATACGCAGTATTTT. Combining the CDR3 with reference TRBV7-6 and TRBJ2-3 gives the whole variable domain GAGVSQSPRYKVTKRGQDVALRCDPISGHVSLYWYRQALGQGPEFLTYFNYEAQQDKSGLPNDRFSAERPEGSISTLTIQRTEQRDSAMYRCASSFTTNIVDTQYFGPGTRLTVL.

The V gene is TRBV20-1, the J gene TRBJ2-1; 10 positions agree with TRBD2. The CDR3 spans 16 residues. The germline gives CDR1 DFQATT, CDR2 SNEGSKA (reference sequence). With 2 bases clipped from V and 2 bases from J, the junction kept 6 bases outside the gene matches. This CDR3 reads CSARSASGSTYNEQFF. The DNA for the CDR3 is TGCAGTGCTAGATCGGCTAGCGGGAGTACCTACAATGAGCAGTTCTTC.

This clonotype has a handful of counts. The genes are TRBV18 and TRBJ2-1; 11 bases map to TRBD1. Germline CDR1 reads KGHSH; CDR2 reads LQKENI. CDR3 size: 16 residues. V gave up 6 bases and J gave up 2 bases; unmatched junction bases: 6. CDR3 region: CASSPRTGGPYNEQFF. CDR3 DNA: TGTGCCAGCTCTCCGAGGACAGGGGGCCCCTACAATGAGCAGTTCTTC. Full variable domain (outside the CDR3, taken from reference TRBV18 and TRBJ2-1): NAGVMQNPRHLVRRRGQEARLRCSPMKGHSHVYWYRQLPEEGLKFMVYLQKENIIDESGMPKERFSAEFPKEGPSILRIQQVVRGDSAAYFCASSPRTGGPYNEQFFGPGTRLTVL.

This clonotype occurred a few times. Written as DNA, the CDR3 is TGTGCCAGCAGCGCTCCGGGACACTATGGCTACACCTTC. Translating it yields CASSAPGHYGYTF. V is TRBV13 and J is TRBJ1-2, with TRBD1 as a possible D gene (5 bases). From germline, CDR1 is PRHDT and CDR2 FYEKMQ (reference sequence). V gave up 5 bases and J gave up 3 bases, with 10 bases separating them. This CDR3 region has 13 residues.

The V gene is TRBV5-1, the J gene TRBJ2-3; D assignment may be TRBD1 or TRBD2 (6 bases each). Germline assignment: CDR1 SGHRS and CDR2 YFSETQ. Trimming took off 0 bases at V and 5 bases at J, with 10 bases between the two ends. The CDR3 spans 14 residues. CDR3 residues: CASSLGQEGDTQYF. The CDR3 bases are TGCGCCAGCAGCTTGGGACAGGAGGGAGATACGCAGTATTTT.